The clone carrying this T cell receptor beta chain was detected only a few times. Its specificity is not known. The data stem from a study of T-cell memory formation after mild COVID-19. Study details: TCR clustering was largely donor specific.

Overall study results and limits: CD4+ bias marked clones expanding day 15 to 37, unlike balanced contracting clones.

Germline values: CDR1 DFQATT, CDR2 SNEGSKA (reference sequence). There are 14 residues in the CDR3. The J segment lost 5 bases and the V segment lost 5 bases, leaving 7 bases of the junction unmatched. 5'RACE primed at constant segments yielded TCR alpha and TCR beta cDNA libraries bearing sample barcodes and UMIs. Using its own MiXCR run on the 5' RACE reads, TCRdb lists one record per CDR3 protein. Of 340,000 or so distinct CDR3 sequences listed, roughly 13% are singletons. The specimen was PBMCs or a T cell subset sorted from them (not recorded which). The chain uses TRBV20-1 and TRBJ2-2; 8 nucleotides line up with TRBD1. This receptor was taken from a young man who had mild COVID-19 (a few samples of this study predate the infection). Cell type and time point are not known. The chain's CDR3 is CSAGAGGITGELFF. CDR3 sequence (DNA): TGCAGTGCTGGGGCAGGGGGCATAACCGGGGAGCTGTTTTTT.